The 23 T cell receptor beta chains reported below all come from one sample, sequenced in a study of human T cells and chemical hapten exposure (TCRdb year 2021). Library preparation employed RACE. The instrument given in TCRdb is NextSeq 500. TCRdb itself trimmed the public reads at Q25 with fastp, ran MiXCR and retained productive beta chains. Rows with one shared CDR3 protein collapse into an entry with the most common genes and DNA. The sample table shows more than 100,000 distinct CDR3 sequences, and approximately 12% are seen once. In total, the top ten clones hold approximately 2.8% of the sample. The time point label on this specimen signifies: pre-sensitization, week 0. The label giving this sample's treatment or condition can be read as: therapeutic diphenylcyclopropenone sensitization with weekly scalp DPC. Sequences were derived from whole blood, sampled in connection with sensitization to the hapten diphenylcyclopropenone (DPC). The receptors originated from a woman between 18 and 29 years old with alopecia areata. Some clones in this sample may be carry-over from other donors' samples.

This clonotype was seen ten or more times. The CDR3 reads CATSRLAGASDTQYF. The CDR3 nucleotides are TGTGCCACCAGCAGACTAGCGGGGGCCTCAGATACGCAGTATTTT. The genes are TRBV15 and TRBJ2-3, with TRBD2 identical over 10 bases. The CDR3 runs 15 residues. J was trimmed by 4 bases and V by 2 bases; bases with no gene match: 3. CDR1 is LNHNV and CDR2 is YYDKDF in the germline V gene (reference sequence).

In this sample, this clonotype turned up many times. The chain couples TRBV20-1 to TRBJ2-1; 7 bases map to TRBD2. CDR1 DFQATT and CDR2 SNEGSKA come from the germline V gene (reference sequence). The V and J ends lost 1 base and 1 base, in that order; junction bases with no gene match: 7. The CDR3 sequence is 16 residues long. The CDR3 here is CSARGITSESYNEQFF. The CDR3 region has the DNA TGCAGTGCTAGAGGAATAACTAGCGAATCCTACAATGAGCAGTTCTTC.

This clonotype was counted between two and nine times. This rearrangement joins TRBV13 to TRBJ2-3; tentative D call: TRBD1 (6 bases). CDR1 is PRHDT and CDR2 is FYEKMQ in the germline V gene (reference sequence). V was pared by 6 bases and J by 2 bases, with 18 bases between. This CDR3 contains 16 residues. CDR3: CASRPRGGVYTDTQYF. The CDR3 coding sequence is TGTGCCAGCAGACCCCGAGGGGGAGTATACACAGATACGCAGTATTTT. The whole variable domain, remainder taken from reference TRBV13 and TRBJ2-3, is AAGVIQSPRHLIKEKRETATLKCYPIPRHDTVYWYQQGPGQDPQFLISFYEKMQSDKGSIPDRFSAQQFSDYHSELNMSSLELGDSALYFCASRPRGGVYTDTQYFGPGTRLTVL.

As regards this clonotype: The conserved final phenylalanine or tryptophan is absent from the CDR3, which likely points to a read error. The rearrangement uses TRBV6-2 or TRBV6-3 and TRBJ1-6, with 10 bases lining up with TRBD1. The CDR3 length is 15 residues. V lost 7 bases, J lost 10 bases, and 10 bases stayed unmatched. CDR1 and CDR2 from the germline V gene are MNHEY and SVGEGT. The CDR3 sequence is CASNTRQGASSPLHS. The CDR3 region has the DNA TGTGCCAGCAACACAAGACAGGGGGCGAGCTCACCCCTCCACTCT.

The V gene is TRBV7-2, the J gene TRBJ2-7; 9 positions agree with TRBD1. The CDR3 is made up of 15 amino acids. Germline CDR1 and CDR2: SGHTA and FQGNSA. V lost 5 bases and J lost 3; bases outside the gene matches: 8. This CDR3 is CASSLGTGYLYEQYF. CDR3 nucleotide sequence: TGTGCCAGCAGCCTGGGGACAGGGTATCTCTACGAGCAGTACTTC.

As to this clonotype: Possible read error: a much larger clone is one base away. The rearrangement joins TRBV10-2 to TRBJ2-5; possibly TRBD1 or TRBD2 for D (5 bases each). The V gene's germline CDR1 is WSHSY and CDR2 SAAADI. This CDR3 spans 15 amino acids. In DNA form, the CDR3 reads TGCGCCAGCAGTGATTGGGGGTTTTCGCAAGGGACCCAGTACTTC. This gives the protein CASSDWGFSQGTQYF.

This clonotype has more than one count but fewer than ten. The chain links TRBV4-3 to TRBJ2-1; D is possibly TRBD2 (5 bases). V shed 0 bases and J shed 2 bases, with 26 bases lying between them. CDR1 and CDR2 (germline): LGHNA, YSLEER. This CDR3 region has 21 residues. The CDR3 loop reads CASSQEYWRNPETTPYNEQFF. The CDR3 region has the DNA TGCGCCAGCAGCCAAGAATATTGGAGGAACCCTGAGACTACCCCCTACAATGAGCAGTTCTTC.

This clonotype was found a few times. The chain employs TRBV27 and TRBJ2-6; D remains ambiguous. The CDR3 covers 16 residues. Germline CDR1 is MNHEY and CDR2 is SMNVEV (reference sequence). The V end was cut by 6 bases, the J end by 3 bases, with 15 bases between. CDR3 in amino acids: CASRRAGLSGANVLTF. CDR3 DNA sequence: TGTGCCAGCAGAAGGGCAGGATTGAGTGGGGCCAACGTCCTGACTTTC.

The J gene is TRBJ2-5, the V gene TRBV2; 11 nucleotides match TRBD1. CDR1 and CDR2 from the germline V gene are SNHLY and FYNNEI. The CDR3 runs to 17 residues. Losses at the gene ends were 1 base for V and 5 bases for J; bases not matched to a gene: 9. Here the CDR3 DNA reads TGTGCCAGCAGTGAAGGGACAGGGGGCTGGGCTTGGGAGACCCAGTACTTC. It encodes CASSEGTGGWAWETQYF.

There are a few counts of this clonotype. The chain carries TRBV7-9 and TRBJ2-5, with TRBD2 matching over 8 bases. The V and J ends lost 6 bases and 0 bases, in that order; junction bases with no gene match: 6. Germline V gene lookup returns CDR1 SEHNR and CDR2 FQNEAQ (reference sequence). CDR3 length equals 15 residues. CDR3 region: CASRHRAGDQETQYF. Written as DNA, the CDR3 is TGTGCCAGCAGGCATCGAGCGGGGGACCAAGAGACCCAGTACTTC.

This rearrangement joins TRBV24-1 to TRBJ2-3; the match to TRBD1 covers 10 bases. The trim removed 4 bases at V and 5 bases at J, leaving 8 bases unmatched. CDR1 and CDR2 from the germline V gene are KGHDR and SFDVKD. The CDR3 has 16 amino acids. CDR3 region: CATSEGGTGAGDTQYF. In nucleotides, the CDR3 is TGTGCCACCAGTGAAGGCGGGACAGGGGCGGGAGATACGCAGTATTTT.

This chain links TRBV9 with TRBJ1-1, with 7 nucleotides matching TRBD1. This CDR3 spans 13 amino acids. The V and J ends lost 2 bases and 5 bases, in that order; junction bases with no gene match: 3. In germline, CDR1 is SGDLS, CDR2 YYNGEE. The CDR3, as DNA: TGTGCCAGCAGCGTCGGACAGGCAACTGAAGCTTTCTTT. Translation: CASSVGQATEAFF. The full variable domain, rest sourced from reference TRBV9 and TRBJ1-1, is DSGVTQTPKHLITATGQRVTLRCSPRSGDLSVYWYQQSLDQGLQFLIQYYNGEERAKGNILERFSAQQFPDLHSELNLSSLELGDSALYFCASSVGQATEAFFGQGTRLTVV.

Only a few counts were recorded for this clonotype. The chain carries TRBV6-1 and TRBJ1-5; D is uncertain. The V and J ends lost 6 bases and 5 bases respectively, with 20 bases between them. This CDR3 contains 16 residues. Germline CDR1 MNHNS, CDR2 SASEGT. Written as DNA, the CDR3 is TGTGCCAGCAGGAGGAGGATCGACCTCGGCGATCAGCCCCAGCATTTT. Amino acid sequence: CASRRRIDLGDQPQHF.

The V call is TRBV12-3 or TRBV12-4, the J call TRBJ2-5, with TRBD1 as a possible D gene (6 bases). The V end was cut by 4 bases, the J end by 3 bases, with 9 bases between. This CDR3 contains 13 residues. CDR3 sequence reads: CASSSGTKETQYF. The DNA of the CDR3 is TGTGCCAGCAGTTCCGGGACAAAAGAGACCCAGTACTTC.

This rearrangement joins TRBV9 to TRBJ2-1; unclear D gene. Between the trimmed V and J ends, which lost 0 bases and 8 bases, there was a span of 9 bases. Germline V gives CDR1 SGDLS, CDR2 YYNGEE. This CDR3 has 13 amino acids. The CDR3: CASSVAYEDEQFF. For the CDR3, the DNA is TGTGCCAGCAGCGTAGCTTACGAAGATGAGCAGTTCTTC.

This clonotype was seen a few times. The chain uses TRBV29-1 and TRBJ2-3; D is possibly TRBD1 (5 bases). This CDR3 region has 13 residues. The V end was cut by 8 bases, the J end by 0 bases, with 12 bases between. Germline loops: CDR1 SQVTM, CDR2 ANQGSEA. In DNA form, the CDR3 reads TGCAGCCTCAGACAGTCTAGCACAGATACGCAGTATTTT. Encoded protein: CSLRQSSTDTQYF.

CDR3 protein: CASTPLRGRYNEQFF. As DNA, the CDR3 is TGTGCCAGCACCCCTTTAAGGGGGAGGTACAATGAGCAGTTCTTC. The genes are TRBV12-3 or TRBV12-4 and TRBJ2-1; TRBD1 or TRBD2 may be the D gene (6 bases each). The V gene lost 7 bases and the J gene lost 4 bases, with 17 bases spanning the gap. The CDR3 length is 15 residues.

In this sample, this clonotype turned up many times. The CDR3 DNA sequence: TGCAGCGCCCTAGCGGGGGGCACCAACAATGAGCAGTTCTTC. Amino acid sequence: CSALAGGTNNEQFF. The rearrangement joins TRBV29-1 to TRBJ2-1; 11 bases align to TRBD2. Looked up from germline, CDR1 is SQVTM and CDR2 is ANQGSEA. V lost 7 bases, J lost 5 bases, and 7 bases stayed unmatched. The CDR3 runs to 14 residues.

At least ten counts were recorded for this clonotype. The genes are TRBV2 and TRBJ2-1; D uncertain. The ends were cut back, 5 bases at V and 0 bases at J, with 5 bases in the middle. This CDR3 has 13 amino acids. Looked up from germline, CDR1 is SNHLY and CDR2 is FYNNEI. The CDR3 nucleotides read TGTGCCAGCAGTACGGACTCCTACAATGAGCAGTTCTTC. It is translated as CASSTDSYNEQFF. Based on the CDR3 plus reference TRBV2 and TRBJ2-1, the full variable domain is EPEVTQTPSHQVTQMGQEVILRCVPISNHLYFYWYRQILGQKVEFLVSFYNNEISEKSEIFDDQFSVERPDGSNFTLKIRSTKLEDSAMYFCASSTDSYNEQFFGPGTRLTVL.

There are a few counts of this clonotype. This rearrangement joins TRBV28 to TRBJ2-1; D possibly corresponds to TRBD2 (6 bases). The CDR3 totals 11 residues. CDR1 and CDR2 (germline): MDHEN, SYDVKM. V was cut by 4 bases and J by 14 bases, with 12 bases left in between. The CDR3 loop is CASSSGASEFF. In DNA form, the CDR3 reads TGTGCCAGCAGTTCGGGAGCGTCTGAGTTCTTC.

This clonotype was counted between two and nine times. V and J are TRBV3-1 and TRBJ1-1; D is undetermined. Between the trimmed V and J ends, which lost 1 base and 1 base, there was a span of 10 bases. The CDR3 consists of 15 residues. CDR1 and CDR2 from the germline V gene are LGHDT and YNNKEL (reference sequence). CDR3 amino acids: CASSQVRPPNTEAFF. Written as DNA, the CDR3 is TGTGCCAGCAGCCAAGTACGACCCCCGAACACTGAAGCTTTCTTT. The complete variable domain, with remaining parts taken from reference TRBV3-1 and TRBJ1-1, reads DTAVSQTPKYLVTQMGNDKSIKCEQNLGHDTMYWYKQDSKKFLKIMFSYNNKELIINETVPNRFSPKSPDKAHLNLHINSLELGDSAVYFCASSQVRPPNTEAFFGQGTRLTVV.

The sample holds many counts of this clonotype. The CDR3: CASSSGQGWSPLHF. As DNA, the CDR3 is TGTGCCAGCAGCTCCGGACAGGGGTGGTCACCCCTCCACTTT. This sequence joins TRBV28 and TRBJ1-6, with TRBD1 matching 9 bases. The CDR3 is 14 amino acids. V trimming: 6 bases; J trimming: 10 bases; junction bases outside the gene matches: 7. The germline gives CDR1 MDHEN, CDR2 SYDVKM.

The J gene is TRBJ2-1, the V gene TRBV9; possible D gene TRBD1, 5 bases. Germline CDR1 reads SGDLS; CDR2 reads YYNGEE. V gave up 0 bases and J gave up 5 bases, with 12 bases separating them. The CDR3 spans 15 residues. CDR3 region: CASSVEAGWDNEQFF. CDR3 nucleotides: TGTGCCAGCAGCGTAGAGGCAGGGTGGGACAATGAGCAGTTCTTC.